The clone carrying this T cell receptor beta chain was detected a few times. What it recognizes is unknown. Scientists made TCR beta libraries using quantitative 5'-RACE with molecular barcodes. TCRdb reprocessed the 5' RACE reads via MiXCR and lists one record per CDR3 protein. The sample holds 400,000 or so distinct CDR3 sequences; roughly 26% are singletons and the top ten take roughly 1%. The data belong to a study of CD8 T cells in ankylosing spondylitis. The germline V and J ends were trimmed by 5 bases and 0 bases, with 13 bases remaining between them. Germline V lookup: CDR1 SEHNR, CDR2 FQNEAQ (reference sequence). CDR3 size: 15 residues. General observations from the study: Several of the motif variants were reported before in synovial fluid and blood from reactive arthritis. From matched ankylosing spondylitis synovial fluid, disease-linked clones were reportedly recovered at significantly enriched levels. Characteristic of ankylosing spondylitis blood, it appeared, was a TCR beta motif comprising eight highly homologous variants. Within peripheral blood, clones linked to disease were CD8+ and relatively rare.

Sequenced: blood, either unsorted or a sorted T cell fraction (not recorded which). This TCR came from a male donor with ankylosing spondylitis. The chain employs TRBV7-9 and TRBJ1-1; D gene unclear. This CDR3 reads CASSPGQLMNTEAFF. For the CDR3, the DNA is TGTGCCAGCAGCCCCGGGCAGCTCATGAACACTGAAGCTTTCTTT.